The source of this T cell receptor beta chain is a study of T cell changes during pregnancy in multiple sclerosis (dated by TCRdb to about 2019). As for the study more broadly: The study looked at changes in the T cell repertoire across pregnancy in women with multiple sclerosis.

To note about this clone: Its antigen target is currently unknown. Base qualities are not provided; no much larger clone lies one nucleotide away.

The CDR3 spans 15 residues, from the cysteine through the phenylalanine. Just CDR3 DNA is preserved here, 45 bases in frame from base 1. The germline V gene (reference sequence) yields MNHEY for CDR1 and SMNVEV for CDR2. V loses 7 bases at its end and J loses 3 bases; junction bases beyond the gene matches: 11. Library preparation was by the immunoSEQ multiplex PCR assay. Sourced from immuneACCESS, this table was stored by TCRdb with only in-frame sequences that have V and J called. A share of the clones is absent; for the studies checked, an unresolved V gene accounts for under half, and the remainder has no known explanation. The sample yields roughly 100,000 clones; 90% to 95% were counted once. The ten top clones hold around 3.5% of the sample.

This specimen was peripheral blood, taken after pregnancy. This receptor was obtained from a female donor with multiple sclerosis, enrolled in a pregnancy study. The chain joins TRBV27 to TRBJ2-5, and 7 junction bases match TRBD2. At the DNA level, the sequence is TGTGCCAGCATGACTGGCGGGGGAGGGAAAGAGACCCAGTACTTC. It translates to CASMTGGGGKETQYF.